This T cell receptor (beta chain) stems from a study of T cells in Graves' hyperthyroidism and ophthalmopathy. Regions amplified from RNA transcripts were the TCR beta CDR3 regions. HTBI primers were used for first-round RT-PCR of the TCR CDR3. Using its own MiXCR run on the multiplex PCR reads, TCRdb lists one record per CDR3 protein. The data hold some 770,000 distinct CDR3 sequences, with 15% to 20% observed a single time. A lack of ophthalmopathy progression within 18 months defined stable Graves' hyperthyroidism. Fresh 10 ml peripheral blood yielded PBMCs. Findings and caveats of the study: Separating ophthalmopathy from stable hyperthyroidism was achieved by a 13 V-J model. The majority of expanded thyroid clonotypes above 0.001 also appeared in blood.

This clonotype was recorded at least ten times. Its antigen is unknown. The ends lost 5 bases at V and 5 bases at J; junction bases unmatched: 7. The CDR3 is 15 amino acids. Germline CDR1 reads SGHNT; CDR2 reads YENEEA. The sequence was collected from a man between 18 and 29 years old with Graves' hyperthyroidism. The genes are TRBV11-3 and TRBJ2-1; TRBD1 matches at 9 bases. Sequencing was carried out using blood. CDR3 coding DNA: TGTGCCAGCAGCACACAGGGGGCGAGTGACAATGAGCAGTTCTTC. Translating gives CASSTQGASDNEQFF.